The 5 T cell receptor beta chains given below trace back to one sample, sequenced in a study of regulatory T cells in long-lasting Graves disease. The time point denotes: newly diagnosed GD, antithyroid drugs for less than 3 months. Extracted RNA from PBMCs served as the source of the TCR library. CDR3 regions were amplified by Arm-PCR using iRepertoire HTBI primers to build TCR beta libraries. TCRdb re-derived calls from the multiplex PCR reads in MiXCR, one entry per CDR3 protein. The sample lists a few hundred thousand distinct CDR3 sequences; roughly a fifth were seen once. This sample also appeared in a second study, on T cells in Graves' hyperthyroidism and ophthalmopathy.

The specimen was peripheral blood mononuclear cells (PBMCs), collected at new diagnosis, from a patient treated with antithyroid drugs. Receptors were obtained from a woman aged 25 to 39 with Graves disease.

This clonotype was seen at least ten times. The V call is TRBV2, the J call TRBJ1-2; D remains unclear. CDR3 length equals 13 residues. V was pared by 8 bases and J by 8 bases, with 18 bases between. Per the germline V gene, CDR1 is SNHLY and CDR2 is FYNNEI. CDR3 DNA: TGTGCCAGCCTTTTCACACTTCTGGGGGGCTACACCTTC. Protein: CASLFTLLGGYTF.

CDR3 residues: CASSLRGVTGELFF. In DNA, the CDR3 is TGTGCCAGCAGTTTACGGGGGGTAACCGGGGAGCTGTTTTTT. This rearrangement joins TRBV28 to TRBJ2-2; 7 bases are shared with TRBD2. The V gene end was trimmed by 2 bases and the J gene end by 5 bases; junction bases not matched to a gene: 2. CDR1 and CDR2 (germline): MDHEN, SYDVKM. This CDR3 is 14 amino acids long.

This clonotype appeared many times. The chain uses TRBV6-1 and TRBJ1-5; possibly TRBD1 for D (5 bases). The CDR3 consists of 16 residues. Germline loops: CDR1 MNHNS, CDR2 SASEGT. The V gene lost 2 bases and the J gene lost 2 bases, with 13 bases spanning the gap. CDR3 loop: CASSEWRGSGNQPQHF. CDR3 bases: TGTGCCAGCAGTGAATGGAGGGGATCGGGCAATCAGCCCCAGCATTTT.

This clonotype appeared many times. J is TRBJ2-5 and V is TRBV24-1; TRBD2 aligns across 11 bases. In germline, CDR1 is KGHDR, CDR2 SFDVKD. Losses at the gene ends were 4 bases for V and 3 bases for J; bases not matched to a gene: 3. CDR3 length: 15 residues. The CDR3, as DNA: TGTGCCACCAGTGAAGGGACTAGCGGTGAAGAGACCCAGTACTTC. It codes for CATSEGTSGEETQYF.

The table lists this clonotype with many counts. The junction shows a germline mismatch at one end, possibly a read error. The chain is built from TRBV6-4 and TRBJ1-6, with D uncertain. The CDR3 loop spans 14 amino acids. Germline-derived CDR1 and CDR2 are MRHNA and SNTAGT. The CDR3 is CASSDGSYNPPLHF. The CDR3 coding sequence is TGTGCCAGCAGCGACGGCTCCTATAATCCACCCCTCCACTTT.